Listed below are T cell receptor beta chains from one sample, sequenced in a study of cytomegalovirus exposure and HLA in healthy donors. Only in-frame clones appear in the TCRdb table, and some are missing; sequencing was by immunoSEQ multiplex PCR. The table shows a few hundred thousand clones, with 80% to 90% occurring only once. The sequenced sample was PBMCs. These receptors were obtained from a woman under 30 in good health and CMV-seronegative. Both conserved end residues are part of each CDR3. The D gene is left open where the match is weak. Part of the rows lack a size; the others show once, few, many or a class for expanded clones.

J gene,clone size,V gene,D gene,CDR3 protein,CDR3 DNA
TRBJ1-2,.,TRBV6-5,TRBD1,CASRRGQGPGYGYTF,TGTGCCAGCAGGAGGGGACAGGGCCCTGGCTATGGCTACACCTTC
TRBJ1-4,many,TRBV25-1,.,CASSEWGLVNEKLFF,TGTGCCAGCAGTGAATGGGGCCTGGTTAATGAAAAACTGTTTTTT
TRBJ2-7,.,TRBV2,.,CASSLRGSEGEQYF,TGTGCCAGCAGTCTTCGCGGTTCCGAGGGAGAGCAGTACTTC
TRBJ2-7,.,TRBV6-5,TRBD2,CASSYSLSSGYEQYF,TGTGCCAGCAGTTACTCGCTTTCTAGCGGCTACGAGCAGTACTTC
TRBJ2-5,.,TRBV2,.,CASSEEGQWGETQYF,TGTGCCAGCAGTGAAGAAGGACAGTGGGGAGAGACCCAGTACTTC
TRBJ2-7,.,TRBV10-1,.,CASSESPTSYEQYF,TGCGCCAGCAGTGAGTCGCCTACCTCCTACGAGCAGTACTTC
TRBJ2-2,.,TRBV18,TRBD1,CASSPQGGPGELFF,TGTGCCAGCTCACCACAAGGGGGCCCCGGGGAGCTGTTTTTT
TRBJ2-5,.,TRBV9,TRBD2,CASSVKLAGPQYF,TGTGCCAGCAGCGTAAAACTAGCGGGGCCCCAGTACTTC
TRBJ1-4,.,TRBV25-1,.,CASSLGGAGEKLFF,TGTGCCAGCAGTTTAGGGGGGGCTGGGGAAAAACTGTTTTTT
TRBJ2-2,.,TRBV2,.,CASKTENTGELFF,TGTGCCAGCAAGACAGAGAACACCGGGGAGCTGTTTTTT